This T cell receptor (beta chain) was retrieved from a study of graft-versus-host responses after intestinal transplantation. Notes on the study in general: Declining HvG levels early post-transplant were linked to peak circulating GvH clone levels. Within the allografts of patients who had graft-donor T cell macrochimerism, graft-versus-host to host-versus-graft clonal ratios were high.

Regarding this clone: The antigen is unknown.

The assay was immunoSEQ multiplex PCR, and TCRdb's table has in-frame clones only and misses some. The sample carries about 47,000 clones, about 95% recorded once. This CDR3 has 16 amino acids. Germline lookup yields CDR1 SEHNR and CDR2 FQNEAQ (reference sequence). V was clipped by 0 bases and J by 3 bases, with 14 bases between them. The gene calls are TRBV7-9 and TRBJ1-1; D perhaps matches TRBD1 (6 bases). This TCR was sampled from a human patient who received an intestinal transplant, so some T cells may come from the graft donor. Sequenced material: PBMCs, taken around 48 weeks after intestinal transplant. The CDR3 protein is CASSLAQGRSDTEAFF. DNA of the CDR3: TGTGCCAGCAGCTTAGCGCAGGGGAGGTCGGACACTGAAGCTTTCTTT.